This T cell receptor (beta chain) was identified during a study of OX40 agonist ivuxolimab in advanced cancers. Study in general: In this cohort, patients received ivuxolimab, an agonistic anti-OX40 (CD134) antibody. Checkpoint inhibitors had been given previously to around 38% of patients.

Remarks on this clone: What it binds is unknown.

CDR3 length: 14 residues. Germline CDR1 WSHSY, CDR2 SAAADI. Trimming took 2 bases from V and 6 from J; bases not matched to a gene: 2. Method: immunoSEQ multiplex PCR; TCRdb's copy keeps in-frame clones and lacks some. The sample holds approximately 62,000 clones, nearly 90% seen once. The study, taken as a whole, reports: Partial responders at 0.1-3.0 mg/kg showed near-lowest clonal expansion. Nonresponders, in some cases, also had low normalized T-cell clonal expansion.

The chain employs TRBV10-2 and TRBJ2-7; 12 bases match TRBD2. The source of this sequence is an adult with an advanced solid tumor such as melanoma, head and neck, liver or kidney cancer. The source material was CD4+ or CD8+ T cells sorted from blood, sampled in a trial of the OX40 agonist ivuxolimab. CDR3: CASSELAGGREQYF. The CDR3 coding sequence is TGCGCCAGCAGTGAGCTAGCGGGAGGGCGCGAGCAGTACTTC.